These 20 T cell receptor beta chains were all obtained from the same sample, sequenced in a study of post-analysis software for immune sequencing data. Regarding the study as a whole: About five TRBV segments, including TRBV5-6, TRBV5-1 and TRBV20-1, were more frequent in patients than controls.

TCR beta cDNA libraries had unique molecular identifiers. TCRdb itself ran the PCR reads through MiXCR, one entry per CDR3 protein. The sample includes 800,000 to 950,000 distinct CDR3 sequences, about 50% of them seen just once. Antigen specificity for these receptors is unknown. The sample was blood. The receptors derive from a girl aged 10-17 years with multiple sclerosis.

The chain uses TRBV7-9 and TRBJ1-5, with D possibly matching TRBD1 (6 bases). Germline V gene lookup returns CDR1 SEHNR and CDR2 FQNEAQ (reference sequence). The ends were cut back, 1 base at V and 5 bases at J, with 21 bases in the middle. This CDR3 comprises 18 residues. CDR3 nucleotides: TGTGCCAGCAGCTTAGAATTACCCCACACAGGGATTGATCAGCCCCAGCATTTT. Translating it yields CASSLELPHTGIDQPQHF.

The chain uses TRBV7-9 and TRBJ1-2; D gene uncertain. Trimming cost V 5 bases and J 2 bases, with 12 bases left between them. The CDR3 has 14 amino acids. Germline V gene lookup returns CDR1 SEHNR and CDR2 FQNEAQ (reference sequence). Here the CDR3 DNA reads TGTGCCAGCAGCCCAGAGGGCAGCAACTATGGCTACACCTTC. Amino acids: CASSPEGSNYGYTF.

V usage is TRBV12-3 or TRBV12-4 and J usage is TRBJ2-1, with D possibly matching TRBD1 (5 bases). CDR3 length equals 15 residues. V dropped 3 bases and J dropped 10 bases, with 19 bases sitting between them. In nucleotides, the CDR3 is TGTGCCAGCAGTTTTGGGGCAACAGTGTCCTACGAGCAGTTCTTC. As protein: CASSFGATVSYEQFF.

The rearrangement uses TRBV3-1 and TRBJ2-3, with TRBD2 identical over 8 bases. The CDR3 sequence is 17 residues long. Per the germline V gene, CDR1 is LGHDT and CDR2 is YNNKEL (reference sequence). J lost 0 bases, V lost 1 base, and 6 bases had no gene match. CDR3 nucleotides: TGTGCCAGCAGCCAAGGATGGGCTAGCGGGAGCACAGATACGCAGTATTTT. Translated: CASSQGWASGSTDTQYF.

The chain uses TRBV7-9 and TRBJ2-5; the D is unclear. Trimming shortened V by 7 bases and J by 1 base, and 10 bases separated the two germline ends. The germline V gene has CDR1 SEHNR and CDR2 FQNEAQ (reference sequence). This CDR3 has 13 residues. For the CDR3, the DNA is TGTGCCAGCAACTCCAGGCGCCAAGAGACCCAGTACTTC. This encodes CASNSRRQETQYF.

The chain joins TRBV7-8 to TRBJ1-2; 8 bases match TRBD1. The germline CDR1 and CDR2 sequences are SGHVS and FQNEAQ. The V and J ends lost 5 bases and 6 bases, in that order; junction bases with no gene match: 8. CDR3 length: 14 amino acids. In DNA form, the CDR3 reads TGTGCCAGCAGCCCCCGGACAGGGACGCATGGCTACACCTTC. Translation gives CASSPRTGTHGYTF.

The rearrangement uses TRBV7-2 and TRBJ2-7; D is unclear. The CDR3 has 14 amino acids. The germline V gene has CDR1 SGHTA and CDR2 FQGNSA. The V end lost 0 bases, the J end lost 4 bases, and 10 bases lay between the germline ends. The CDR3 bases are TGTGCCAGCAGCTTAGCGTCTTTCAAATACGAGCAGTACTTC. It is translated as CASSLASFKYEQYF.

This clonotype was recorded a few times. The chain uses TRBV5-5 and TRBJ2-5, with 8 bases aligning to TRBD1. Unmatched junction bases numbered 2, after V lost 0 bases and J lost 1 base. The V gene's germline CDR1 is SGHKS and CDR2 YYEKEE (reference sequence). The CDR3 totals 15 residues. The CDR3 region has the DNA TGTGCCAGCAGCTTGGGGACAGGGTCCCAAGAGACCCAGTACTTC. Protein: CASSLGTGSQETQYF.

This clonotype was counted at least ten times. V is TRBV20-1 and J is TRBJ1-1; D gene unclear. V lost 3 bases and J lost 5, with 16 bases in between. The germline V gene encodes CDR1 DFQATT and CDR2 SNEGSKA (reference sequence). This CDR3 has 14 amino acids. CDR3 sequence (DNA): TGCAGTGCTAGGCCCAGACCGGGGTGGACTGAAGCTTTCTTT. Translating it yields CSARPRPGWTEAFF.

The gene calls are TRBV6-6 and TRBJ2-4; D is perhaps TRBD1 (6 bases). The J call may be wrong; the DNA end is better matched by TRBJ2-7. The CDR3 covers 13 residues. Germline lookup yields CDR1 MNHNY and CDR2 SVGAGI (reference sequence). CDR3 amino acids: CASSYSAGVEQYF. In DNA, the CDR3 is TGTGCCAGCAGTTACTCGGCAGGGGTCGAGCAGTACTTC.

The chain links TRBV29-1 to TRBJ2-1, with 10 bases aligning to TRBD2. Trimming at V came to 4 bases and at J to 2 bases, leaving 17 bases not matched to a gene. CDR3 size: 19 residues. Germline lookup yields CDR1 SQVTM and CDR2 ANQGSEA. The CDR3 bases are TGCAGCGTTGGTCCAGCGGGAGGGCCCCCTCGAGAACCCTACAATGAGCAGTTCTTC. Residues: CSVGPAGGPPREPYNEQFF.

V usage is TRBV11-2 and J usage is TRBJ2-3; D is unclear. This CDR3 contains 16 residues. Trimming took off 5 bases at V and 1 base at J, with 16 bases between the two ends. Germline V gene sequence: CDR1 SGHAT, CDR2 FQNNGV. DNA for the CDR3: TGTGCCAGCAGCCTTGAGAGTGGCGTTGGCACAGATACGCAGTATTTT. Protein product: CASSLESGVGTDTQYF.

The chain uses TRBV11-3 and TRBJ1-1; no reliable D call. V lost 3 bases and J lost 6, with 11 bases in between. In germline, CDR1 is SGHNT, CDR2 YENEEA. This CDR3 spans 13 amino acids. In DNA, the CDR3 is TGTGCCAGCAGCTTTGAGGGAGGGTCTGAAGCTTTCTTT. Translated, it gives CASSFEGGSEAFF. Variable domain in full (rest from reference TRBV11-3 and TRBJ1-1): EAGVVQSPRYKIIEKKQPVAFWCNPISGHNTLYWYLQNLGQGPELLIRYENEEAVDDSQLPKDRFSAERLKGVDSTLKIQPAELGDSAVYLCASSFEGGSEAFFGQGTRLTVV.

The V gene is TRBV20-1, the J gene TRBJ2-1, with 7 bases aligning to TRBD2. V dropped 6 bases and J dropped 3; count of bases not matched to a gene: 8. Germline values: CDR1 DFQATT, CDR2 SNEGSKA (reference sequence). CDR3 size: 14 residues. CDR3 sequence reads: CSAKTSPSYNEQFF. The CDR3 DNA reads TGCAGTGCCAAGACTAGCCCTAGCTACAATGAGCAGTTCTTC.

The CDR3 nucleotides read TGTGCCAGCTGTTGGACAGGCGTAATCTACGAGCAGTACTTC. Amino acid sequence: CASCWTGVIYEQYF. The chain links TRBV2 to TRBJ2-7; TRBD1 matches at 7 bases. J was trimmed by 3 bases and V by 8 bases; bases with no gene match: 10. Germline loops: CDR1 SNHLY, CDR2 FYNNEI. This CDR3 region has 14 residues.

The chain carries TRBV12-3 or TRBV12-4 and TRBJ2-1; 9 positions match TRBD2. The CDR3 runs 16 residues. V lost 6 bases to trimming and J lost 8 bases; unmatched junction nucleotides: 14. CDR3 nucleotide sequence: TGTGCCAGCAGCCCCCTTGCGCGGGGGGGCCGCGATGAGCAGTTCTTC. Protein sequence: CASSPLARGGRDEQFF.

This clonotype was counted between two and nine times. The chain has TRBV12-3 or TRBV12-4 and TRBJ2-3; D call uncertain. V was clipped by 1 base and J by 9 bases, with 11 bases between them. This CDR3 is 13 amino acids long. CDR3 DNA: TGTGCCAGCAGTTTAGAACCCCCTGGAACGCAGTATTTT. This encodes CASSLEPPGTQYF.

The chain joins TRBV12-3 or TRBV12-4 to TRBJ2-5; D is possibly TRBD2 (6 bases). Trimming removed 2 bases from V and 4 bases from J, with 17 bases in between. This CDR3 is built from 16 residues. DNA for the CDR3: TGTGCCAGCAGTTTACAACTGGGCTACGGGGGAGAGACCCAGTACTTC. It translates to CASSLQLGYGGETQYF.

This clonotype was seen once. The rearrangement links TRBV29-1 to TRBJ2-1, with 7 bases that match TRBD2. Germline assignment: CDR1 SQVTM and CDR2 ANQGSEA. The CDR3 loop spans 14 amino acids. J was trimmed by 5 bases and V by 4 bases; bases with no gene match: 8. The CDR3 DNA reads TGCAGCGTTGGCTGGACTAGAAACGACAATGAGCAGTTCTTC. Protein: CSVGWTRNDNEQFF.

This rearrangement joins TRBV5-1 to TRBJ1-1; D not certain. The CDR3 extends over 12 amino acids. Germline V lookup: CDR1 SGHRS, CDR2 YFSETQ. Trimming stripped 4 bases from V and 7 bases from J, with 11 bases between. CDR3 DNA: TGCGCCAGCAGCCCGACGAGGGATGAAGCTTTCTTT. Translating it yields CASSPTRDEAFF.